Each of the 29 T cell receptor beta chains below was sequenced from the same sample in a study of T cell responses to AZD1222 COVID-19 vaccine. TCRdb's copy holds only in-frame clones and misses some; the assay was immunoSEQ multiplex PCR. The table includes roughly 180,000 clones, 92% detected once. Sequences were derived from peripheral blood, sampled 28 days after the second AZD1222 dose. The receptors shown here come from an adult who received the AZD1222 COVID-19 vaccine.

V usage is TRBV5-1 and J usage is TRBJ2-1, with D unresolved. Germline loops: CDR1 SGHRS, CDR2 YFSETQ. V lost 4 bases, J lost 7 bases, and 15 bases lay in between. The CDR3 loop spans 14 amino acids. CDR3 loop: CASSPGAVDNEQFF. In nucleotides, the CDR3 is TGCGCCAGCAGCCCCGGAGCCGTAGATAATGAGCAGTTCTTC.

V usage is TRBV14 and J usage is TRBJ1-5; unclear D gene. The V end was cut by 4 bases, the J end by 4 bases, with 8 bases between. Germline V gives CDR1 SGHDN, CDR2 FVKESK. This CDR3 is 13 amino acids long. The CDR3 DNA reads TGTGCCAGCAGCCCCTCTGGGAATCAGCCCCAGCATTTT. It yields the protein CASSPSGNQPQHF.

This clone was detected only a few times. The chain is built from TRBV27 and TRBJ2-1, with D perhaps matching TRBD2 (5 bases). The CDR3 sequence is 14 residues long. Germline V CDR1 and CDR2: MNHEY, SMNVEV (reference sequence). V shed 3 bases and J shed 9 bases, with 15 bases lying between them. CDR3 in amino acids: CASSFSGLDGEQFF. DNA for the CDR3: TGTGCCAGCAGTTTTTCCGGACTTGACGGTGAGCAGTTCTTC.

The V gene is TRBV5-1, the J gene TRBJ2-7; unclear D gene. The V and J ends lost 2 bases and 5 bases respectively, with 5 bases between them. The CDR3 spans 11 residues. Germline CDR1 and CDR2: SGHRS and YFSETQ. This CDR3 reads CASSFGNEQYF. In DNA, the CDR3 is TGCGCCAGCAGCTTTGGCAACGAGCAGTACTTC. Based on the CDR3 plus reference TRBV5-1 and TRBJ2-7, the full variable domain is KAGVTQTPRYLIKTRGQQVTLSCSPISGHRSVSWYQQTPGQGLQFLFEYFSETQRNKGNFPGRFSGRQFSNSRSEMNVSTLELGDSALYLCASSFGNEQYFGPGTRLTVT.

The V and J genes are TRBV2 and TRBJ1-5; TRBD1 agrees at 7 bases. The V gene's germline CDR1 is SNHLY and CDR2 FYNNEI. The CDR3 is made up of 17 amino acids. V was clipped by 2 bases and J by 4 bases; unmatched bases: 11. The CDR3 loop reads CASSEIITGALNQPQHF. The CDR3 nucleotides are TGTGCCAGCAGTGAAATAATAACAGGGGCCTTAAATCAGCCCCAGCATTTT.

The CDR3 reads CASSHPYEKLFF. As DNA, the CDR3 is TGCGCCAGCAGCCATCCTTATGAAAAACTGTTTTTT. V and J are TRBV4-1 and TRBJ1-4; D gene ambiguous. V lost 3 bases and J lost 6, with 5 bases in between. The CDR3 consists of 12 residues. CDR1 MGHRA and CDR2 YSYEKL come from the germline V gene.

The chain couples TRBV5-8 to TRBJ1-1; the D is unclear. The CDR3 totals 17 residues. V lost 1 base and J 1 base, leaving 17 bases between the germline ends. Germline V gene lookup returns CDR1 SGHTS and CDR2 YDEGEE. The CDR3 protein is CASSLKAPLAANTEAFF. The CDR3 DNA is TGTGCCAGCAGCTTGAAGGCCCCCTTGGCCGCGAACACTGAAGCTTTCTTT. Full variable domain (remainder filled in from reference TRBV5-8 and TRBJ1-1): EAGVTQSPTHLIKTRGQQATLRCSPISGHTSVYWYQQALGLGLQFLLWYDEGEERNRGNFPPRFSGRQFPNYSSELNVNALELEDSALYLCASSLKAPLAANTEAFFGQGTRLTVV.

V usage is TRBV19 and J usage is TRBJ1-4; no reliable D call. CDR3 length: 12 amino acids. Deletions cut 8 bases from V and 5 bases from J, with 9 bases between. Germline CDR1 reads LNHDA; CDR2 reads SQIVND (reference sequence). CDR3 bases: TGTGCCAGTTGCAGACTAAATGAAAAACTGTTTTTT. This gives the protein CASCRLNEKLFF.

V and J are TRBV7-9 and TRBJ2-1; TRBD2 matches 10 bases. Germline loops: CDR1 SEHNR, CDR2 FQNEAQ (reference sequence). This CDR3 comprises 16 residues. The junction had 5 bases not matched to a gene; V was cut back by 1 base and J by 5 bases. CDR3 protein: CASSLGSGRPHNEQFF. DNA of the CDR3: TGTGCCAGCAGCTTAGGTAGCGGGAGGCCCCACAATGAGCAGTTCTTC.

The CDR3, as DNA: TGTGCCAGCAGCTTAGTTGGGGCGGAGGGCAATCAGCCCCAGCATTTT. Its protein product is CASSLVGAEGNQPQHF. The chain links TRBV7-2 to TRBJ1-5; possible D gene TRBD1, 5 bases. Germline assignment: CDR1 SGHTA and CDR2 FQGNSA. There are 16 residues in the CDR3. V lost 1 base and J lost 2, with 12 bases in between. Drawing the rest from reference TRBV7-2 and TRBJ1-5, the complete variable domain is GAGVSQSPSNKVTEKGKDVELRCDPISGHTALYWYRQSLGQGLEFLIYFQGNSAPDKSGLPSDRFSAERTGGSVSTLTIQRTQQEDSAVYLCASSLVGAEGNQPQHFGDGTRLSIL.

The CDR3 spells CASSPKRLAGSNEQFF. CDR3 coding DNA: TGTGCCAGCTCACCAAAGCGCCTAGCGGGAAGCAATGAGCAGTTCTTC. The gene calls are TRBV18 and TRBJ2-1; 9 positions agree with TRBD2. V lost 2 bases to trimming and J lost 6 bases; unmatched junction nucleotides: 8. CDR1 and CDR2 from the germline V gene are KGHSH and LQKENI. This CDR3 spans 16 amino acids. Supplemented by reference TRBV18 and TRBJ2-1, the full variable domain reads NAGVMQNPRHLVRRRGQEARLRCSPMKGHSHVYWYRQLPEEGLKFMVYLQKENIIDESGMPKERFSAEFPKEGPSILRIQQVVRGDSAAYFCASSPKRLAGSNEQFFGPGTRLTVL.

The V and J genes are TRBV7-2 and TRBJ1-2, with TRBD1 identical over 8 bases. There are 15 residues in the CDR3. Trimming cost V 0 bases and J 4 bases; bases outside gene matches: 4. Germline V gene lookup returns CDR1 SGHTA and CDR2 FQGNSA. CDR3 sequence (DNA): TGTGCCAGCAGCTTAGCAACGGGACAGGCCTATGGCTACACCTTC. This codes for CASSLATGQAYGYTF.

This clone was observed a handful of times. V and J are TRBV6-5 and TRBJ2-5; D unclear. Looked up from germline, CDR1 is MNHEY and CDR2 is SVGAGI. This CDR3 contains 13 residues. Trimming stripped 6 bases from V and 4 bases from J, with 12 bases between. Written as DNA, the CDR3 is TGTGCCAGCAGCGCCTCCGCGGTAGAGACCCAGTACTTC. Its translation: CASSASAVETQYF.

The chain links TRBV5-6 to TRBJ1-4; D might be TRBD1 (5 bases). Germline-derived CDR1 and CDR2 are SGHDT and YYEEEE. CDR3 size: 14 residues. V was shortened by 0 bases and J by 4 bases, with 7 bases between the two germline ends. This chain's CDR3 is CASSLVQDNEKLFF. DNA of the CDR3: TGTGCCAGCAGCTTGGTACAGGATAATGAAAAACTGTTTTTT.

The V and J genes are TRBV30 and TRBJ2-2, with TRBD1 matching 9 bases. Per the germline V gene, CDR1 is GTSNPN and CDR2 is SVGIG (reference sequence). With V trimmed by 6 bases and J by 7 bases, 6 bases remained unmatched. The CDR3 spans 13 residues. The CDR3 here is CACNRGLGGELFF. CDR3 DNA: TGTGCCTGTAACAGGGGGCTCGGCGGGGAGCTGTTTTTT.

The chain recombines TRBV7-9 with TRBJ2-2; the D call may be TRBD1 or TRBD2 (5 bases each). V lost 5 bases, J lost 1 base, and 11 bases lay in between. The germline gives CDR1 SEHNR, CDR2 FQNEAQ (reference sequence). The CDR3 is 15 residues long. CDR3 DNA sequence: TGTGCCAGCAGCCGCCGGGACCAGAACACCGGGGAGCTGTTTTTT. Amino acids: CASSRRDQNTGELFF.

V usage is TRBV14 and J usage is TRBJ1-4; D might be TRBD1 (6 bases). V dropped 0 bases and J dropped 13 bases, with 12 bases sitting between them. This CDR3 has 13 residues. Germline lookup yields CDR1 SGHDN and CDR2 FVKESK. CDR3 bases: TGTGCCAGCAGCCAAGATAGGGGACACGGACTGTTTTTT. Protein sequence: CASSQDRGHGLFF.

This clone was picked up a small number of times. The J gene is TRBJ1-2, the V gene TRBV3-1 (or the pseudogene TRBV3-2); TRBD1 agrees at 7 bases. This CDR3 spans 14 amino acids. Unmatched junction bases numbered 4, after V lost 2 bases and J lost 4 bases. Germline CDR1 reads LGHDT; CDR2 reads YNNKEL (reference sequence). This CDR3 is CASSQNRGSYGYTF. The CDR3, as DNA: TGTGCCAGCAGCCAAAACAGGGGAAGCTATGGCTACACCTTC.

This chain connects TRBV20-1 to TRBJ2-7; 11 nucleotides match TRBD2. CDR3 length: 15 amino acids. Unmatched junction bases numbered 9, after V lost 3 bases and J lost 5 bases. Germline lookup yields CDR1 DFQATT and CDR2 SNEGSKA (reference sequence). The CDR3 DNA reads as TGCAGTGCTAGTCTGGTAGCGGGAGGGAGGCACGAGCAGTACTTC. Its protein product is CSASLVAGGRHEQYF.

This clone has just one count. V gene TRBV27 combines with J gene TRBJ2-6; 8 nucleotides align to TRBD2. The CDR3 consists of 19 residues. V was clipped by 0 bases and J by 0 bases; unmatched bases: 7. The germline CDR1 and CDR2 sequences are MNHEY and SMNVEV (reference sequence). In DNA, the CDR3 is TGTGCCAGCAGTTTATCAGGGCGGGGGGTTAGCTCTGGGGCCAACGTCCTGACTTTC. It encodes CASSLSGRGVSSGANVLTF.

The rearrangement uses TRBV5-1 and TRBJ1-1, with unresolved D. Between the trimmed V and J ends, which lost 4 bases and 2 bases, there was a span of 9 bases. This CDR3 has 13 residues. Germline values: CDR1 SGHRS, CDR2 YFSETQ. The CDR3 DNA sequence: TGCGCCAGCAGCACCTACAGAAACACTGAAGCTTTCTTT. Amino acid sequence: CASSTYRNTEAFF.

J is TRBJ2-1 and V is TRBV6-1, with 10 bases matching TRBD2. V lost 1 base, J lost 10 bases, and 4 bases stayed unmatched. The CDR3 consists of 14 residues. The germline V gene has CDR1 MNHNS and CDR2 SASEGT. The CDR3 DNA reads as TGTGCCAGCAGTGAAGTAGCGGGGGGTAGGGAGCAGTTCTTC. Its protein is CASSEVAGGREQFF.

The CDR3 DNA reads as TGTGCCAGCTCACCACGAGTCAGTAACAGGGGAGGCAATCAGCCCCAGCATTTT. Its protein product is CASSPRVSNRGGNQPQHF. The chain has TRBV18 and TRBJ1-5; TRBD1 matches at 7 bases. CDR1 KGHSH and CDR2 LQKENI come from the germline V gene. This CDR3 contains 18 residues. The V segment lost 1 base and the J segment 2 bases; nucleotides outside the gene matches: 11.

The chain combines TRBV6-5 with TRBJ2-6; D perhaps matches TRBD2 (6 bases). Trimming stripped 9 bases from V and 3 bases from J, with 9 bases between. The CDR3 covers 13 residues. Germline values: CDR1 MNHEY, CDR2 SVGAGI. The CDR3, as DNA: TGTGCCAGTAGGGAGGATGGGGCCAACGTCCTGACTTTC. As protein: CASREDGANVLTF.

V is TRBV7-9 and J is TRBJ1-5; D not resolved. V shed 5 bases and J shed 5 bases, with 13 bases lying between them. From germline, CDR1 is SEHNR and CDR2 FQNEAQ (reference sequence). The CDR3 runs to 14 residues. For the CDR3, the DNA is TGTGCCAGCAGCCACGAGGGCAGTTATCAGCCCCAGCATTTT. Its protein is CASSHEGSYQPQHF.

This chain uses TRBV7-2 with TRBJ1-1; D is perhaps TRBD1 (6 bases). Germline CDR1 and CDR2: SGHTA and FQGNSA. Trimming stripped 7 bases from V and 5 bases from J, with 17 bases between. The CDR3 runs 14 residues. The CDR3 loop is CASTTLGGQTEAFF. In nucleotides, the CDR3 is TGTGCCAGCACCACCCTTGGGGGGCAGACTGAAGCTTTCTTT.

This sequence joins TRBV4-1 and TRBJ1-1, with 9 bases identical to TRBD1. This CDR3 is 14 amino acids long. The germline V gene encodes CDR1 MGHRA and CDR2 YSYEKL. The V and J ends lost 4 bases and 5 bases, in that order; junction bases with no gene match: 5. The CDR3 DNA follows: TGCGCCAGCAGCCCGACAGGGGGTTATACTGAAGCTTTCTTT. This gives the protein CASSPTGGYTEAFF.

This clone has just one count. CDR3 DNA sequence: TGTGCCAGTAGTATAGCGGGGAGGGGACAAGAGACCCAGTACTTC. It yields the protein CASSIAGRGQETQYF. The chain uses TRBV19 and TRBJ2-5, with 7 positions matching TRBD2. The CDR3 runs to 15 residues. V was pared by 1 base and J by 2 bases, with 4 bases of the junction left unmatched. The germline CDR1 and CDR2 sequences are LNHDA and SQIVND (reference sequence).

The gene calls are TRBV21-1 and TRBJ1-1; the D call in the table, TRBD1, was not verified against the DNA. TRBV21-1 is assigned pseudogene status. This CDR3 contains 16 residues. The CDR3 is CASTRRQSYRAAEAFF. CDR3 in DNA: TGTGCCAGCACAAGACGCCAATCCTACAGGGCCGCTGAAGCTTTCTTT.